These T cell receptor beta chains were read from a single sample in a study of cytomegalovirus exposure and HLA in healthy donors. Profiling relied on immunoSEQ multiplex PCR, and the TCRdb table lists in-frame clones only, not all of them. The sample records approximately 100,000 clones, 70% to 80% being singletons. What was sequenced was PBMCs. Receptors were obtained from a man aged 55 to 70 in good health and CMV-seronegative. CDR3s include the opening cysteine and the closing phenylalanine or tryptophan. Fields, in order: J gene, D gene, clone size, V gene, CDR3 protein, CDR3 DNA. The D gene is left open where the match is weak. Part of the rows lack a size; the others show once, few, many or a class for expanded clones.

>TRBJ2-3|TRBD2|-|TRBV7-3
CASSLGSGGAGTDTQYF
TGTGCCAGCAGCTTAGGGAGCGGGGGGGCGGGCACAGATACGCAGTATTTT
>TRBJ1-1|TRBD1|once|TRBV7-2
CASSLVGGAGTEAFF
TGTGCCAGCAGCTTAGTAGGGGGCGCGGGCACTGAAGCTTTCTTT
>TRBJ2-1|-|-|TRBV19
CASSPRGLVGYNEQFF
TGTGCCAGTAGTCCTCGTGGACTCGTAGGTTACAATGAGCAGTTCTTC
>TRBJ2-1|-|once|TRBV4-1
CASRPGLGANEQFF
TGCGCCAGCAGGCCGGGACTTGGAGCGAATGAGCAGTTCTTC
>TRBJ1-4|TRBD1|-|TRBV19
CASSETGADEKLFF
TGTGCCAGTAGCGAGACAGGGGCGGATGAAAAACTGTTTTTT
>TRBJ2-4|-|-|TRBV4-1
CASSQDSPGDIQYF
TGCGCCAGCAGCCAAGATTCCCCAGGGGATATTCAGTACTTC
>TRBJ2-7|TRBD1|-|TRBV12-5
CASGLAPGQISYEQYF
TGTGCTAGTGGTTTGGCGCCGGGACAGATCTCCTACGAGCAGTACTTC
>TRBJ1-1|-|-|TRBV5-1
CASSLEQANTEAFF
TGCGCCAGCAGCTTGGAACAGGCGAACACTGAAGCTTTCTTT
>TRBJ2-2|TRBD2|-|TRBV7-2
CASSTHPPTGGTGELFF
TGTGCCAGCAGCACCCATCCTCCGACGGGGGGGACCGGGGAGCTGTTTTTT
>TRBJ1-2|TRBD1|-|TRBV7-8
CASSLSGQGAVGGYTF
TGTGCCAGCAGCCTTTCGGGACAGGGGGCAGTAGGCGGCTACACCTTC
>TRBJ1-6|TRBD1|few|TRBV7-2
CASSPQGAGVSYLHF
TGTGCCAGCAGCCCGCAGGGGGCAGGTGTGAGCTACCTCCACTTT
>TRBJ1-1|TRBD1|-|TRBV7-3
CASSSTGTSEAFF
TGTGCCAGCAGCTCGACAGGGACGAGTGAAGCTTTCTTT
>TRBJ1-2|-|-|TRBV7-2
CASSSAVGGYTF
TGTGCCAGCAGCTCTGCGGTGGGTGGCTACACCTTC
>TRBJ2-1|-|-|TRBV4-2
CASSHDDLRSGNIYEQFF
TGTGCCAGCAGCCATGATGACCTGAGGTCAGGGAATATTTACGAGCAGTTCTTC
>TRBJ2-5|TRBD1|-|TRBV19
CASRGQPEETQYF
TGTGCCAGTAGGGGACAGCCGGAAGAGACCCAGTACTTC
>TRBJ2-5|-|-|TRBV5-1
CASSLGQGRETQYF
TGCGCCAGCAGCTTGGGGCAGGGAAGAGAGACCCAGTACTTC
>TRBJ2-7|-|-|TRBV11-2
CASSTDSSYEQYF
TGTGCCAGCAGCACGGACAGCTCCTACGAGCAGTACTTC
>TRBJ2-6|-|-|TRBV4-3
CASSQDRRTTFSGANVLTF
TGCGCCAGCAGCCAAGATCGTCGGACAACGTTCTCTGGGGCCAACGTCCTGACTTTC
>TRBJ2-7|TRBD1|-|TRBV30
CAWRKTGGSYEQYF
TGTGCCTGGAGAAAAACAGGGGGCTCCTACGAGCAGTACTTC
>TRBJ1-2|TRBD1|-|TRBV4-1
CASSQSTGAKNYGYTF
TGCGCCAGCAGCCAGTCCACAGGGGCTAAAAACTATGGCTACACCTTC
>TRBJ1-4|TRBD1|once|TRBV7-2
CASSPGQVPPNEKLFF
TGTGCCAGCAGCCCGGGACAGGTTCCTCCTAATGAAAAACTGTTTTTT
>TRBJ2-5|-|-|TRBV7-2
CASSLGFGLSQETQYF
TGTGCCAGCAGCTTAGGATTCGGACTGTCTCAAGAGACCCAGTACTTC
>TRBJ2-1|-|-|TRBV5-6
CASSSGQQYNEQFF
TGTGCCAGCAGCAGCGGACAGCAATACAATGAGCAGTTCTTC
>TRBJ2-7|-|-|TRBV7-7
CASSLAAYEQYF
TGTGCCAGCAGCTTAGCAGCATACGAGCAGTACTTC
>TRBJ1-2|-|-|TRBV4-2
CASSQGDGAHSYYGYTF
TGTGCCAGCAGCCAAGGCGATGGGGCCCACTCTTACTATGGCTACACCTTC
>TRBJ2-7|-|-|TRBV5-4
CASSLSNGNEQYF
TGTGCCAGCAGCTTGAGTAATGGCAACGAGCAGTACTTC
>TRBJ2-7|TRBD1|few|TRBV5-1
CASSLDRGATYEQYF
TGCGCCAGCAGCTTGGACAGGGGGGCAACCTACGAGCAGTACTTC
>TRBJ1-2|TRBD1|-|TRBV28
CASSLELVTGGGYTF
TGTGCCAGCAGTTTAGAGTTGGTGACAGGGGGTGGCTACACCTTC
>TRBJ2-7|-|few|TRBV6-5
CASSYSRVNEQYF
TGTGCCAGCAGTTACTCTCGGGTAAACGAGCAGTACTTC
>TRBJ1-2|TRBD1|-|TRBV28
CASSSLGQEYGYTF
TGTGCCAGCAGTTCTCTCGGACAGGAGTATGGCTACACCTTC
>TRBJ2-3|TRBD1|-|TRBV11-2
CASSNRGLADTQYF
TGTGCCAGCAGCAACAGGGGTCTCGCAGATACGCAGTATTTT
>TRBJ1-4|-|once|TRBV5-1
CASSLDSGKLFF
TGCGCCAGCAGCTTGGACAGTGGAAAACTGTTTTTT
>TRBJ1-1|-|-|TRBV2
CASSERGRTEAFF
TGTGCCAGCAGTGAGCGGGGACGGACTGAAGCTTTCTTT
>TRBJ1-1|-|-|TRBV6-5
CATLRGRGTEAFF
TGTGCCACCCTAAGGGGCAGGGGCACTGAAGCTTTCTTT
>TRBJ1-6|-|-|TRBV5-4
CASSARQDSPLHF
TGTGCCAGCAGCGCGAGACAGGATTCACCCCTCCACTTT
>TRBJ2-1|-|-|TRBV7-3
CASSKSGLAIYNEQFF
TGTGCCAGCAGCAAAAGCGGGCTTGCGATATACAATGAGCAGTTCTTC
>TRBJ2-1|TRBD2|-|TRBV29-1
CSAGGGLAGAGEQFF
TGCAGCGCAGGGGGAGGGCTAGCGGGGGCTGGAGAGCAGTTCTTC
>TRBJ2-3|-|-|TRBV7-2
CASSLWGVGTGTQYF
TGTGCCAGCAGCTTGTGGGGGGTCGGCACAGGTACGCAGTATTTT
>TRBJ1-2|-|-|TRBV2
CASSEGLPGRF
TGTGCCAGCAGTGAGGGGTTACCAGGGCGCTTC
>TRBJ1-1|TRBD1|-|TRBV5-1
CASSGTGDGPNTEAFF
TGCGCCAGCAGCGGGACAGGGGATGGGCCGAACACTGAAGCTTTCTTT
>TRBJ1-1|TRBD1|-|TRBV4-2
CASSQGFRGRGDTEAFF
TGTGCCAGCAGCCAAGGGTTCAGGGGGCGCGGGGACACTGAAGCTTTCTTT
>TRBJ2-3|TRBD2|-|TRBV9
CASTPRGGSGLGQGTQYF
TGTGCCAGCACCCCCCGGGGTGGGTCAGGACTAGGCCAGGGTACGCAGTATTTT
>TRBJ1-2|-|-|TRBV30
CAWMTEFYGYTF
TGTGCCTGGATGACAGAATTCTATGGCTACACCTTC
>TRBJ2-3|-|-|TRBV7-9
CASSMDYNTDTQYF
TGTGCCAGCAGCATGGACTACAACACAGATACGCAGTATTTT
>TRBJ1-1|TRBD1|-|TRBV14
CASSQVTGGWSEAFF
TGTGCCAGCAGCCAGGTGACAGGGGGTTGGTCTGAAGCTTTCTTT
>TRBJ2-3|TRBD1|-|TRBV7-9
CASKQGYTDTQYF
TGTGCCAGCAAACAGGGGTACACAGATACGCAGTATTTT
>TRBJ1-5|TRBD1|-|TRBV6-1
CASSGRTGKDQPQHF
TGTGCCAGCAGTGGGAGGACAGGGAAGGATCAGCCCCAGCATTTT
>TRBJ1-1|-|-|TRBV7-2
CASSSRTVRNTEAFF
TGTGCCAGCAGCTCGCGGACAGTTAGGAACACTGAAGCTTTCTTT
>TRBJ2-1|TRBD1|-|TRBV7-9
CAGTANNEQFF
TGTGCAGGGACAGCAAACAATGAGCAGTTCTTC
>TRBJ2-3|TRBD1|-|TRBV4-3
CASSLSTGGTDTQYF
TGCGCCAGCAGCCTATCGACAGGGGGTACAGATACGCAGTATTTT
>TRBJ1-5|-|-|TRBV4-2
CASSQARAGNQPQHF
TGTGCCAGCAGCCAAGCGCGGGCAGGCAATCAGCCCCAGCATTTT
>TRBJ2-5|TRBD2|-|TRBV29-1
CSVYRSGGAWETQYF
TGCAGCGTTTACCGTAGCGGGGGGGCCTGGGAGACCCAGTACTTC
>TRBJ1-1|-|-|TRBV2
CASSAVGVGTEAFF
TGTGCCAGCAGTGCGGTAGGGGTCGGAACTGAAGCTTTCTTT
>TRBJ2-5|-|few|TRBV9
CASSVGLARTYQETQYF
TGTGCCAGCAGCGTTGGGCTAGCGAGAACGTACCAAGAGACCCAGTACTTC
>TRBJ1-2|TRBD1|-|TRBV9
CASGQGAGYTF
TGTGCCAGCGGGCAGGGGGCCGGCTACACCTTC